One and the same sample provided the 2 T cell receptor beta chains below, sequenced in a study of T cells in Graves' hyperthyroidism and ophthalmopathy. Researchers amplified the TCR beta CDR3 regions from RNA transcripts. HTBI primers were used for first-round RT-PCR of the TCR CDR3. TCRdb re-called the multiplex PCR reads with MiXCR, one entry per CDR3 protein. The sample records 250,000 to 300,000 distinct CDR3 sequences, around 19% being singletons. The sample consisted of blood. Every receptor here comes from a man aged 45-65 years with Graves' ophthalmopathy.

This clonotype was counted between two and nine times. The rearrangement links TRBV6-5 to TRBJ1-2; D gene unclear. The CDR3 covers 13 residues. Trimming removed 5 bases at V and 3 bases at J, with 10 bases between. Germline CDR1 is MNHEY and CDR2 is SVGAGI. The CDR3 loop reads CASSIGRDYGYTF. CDR3 DNA sequence: TGTGCCAGCAGTATAGGACGGGACTATGGCTACACCTTC.

Ten or more counts support this clonotype. The V call is TRBV13, the J call TRBJ2-3; possible D gene TRBD1, 6 bases. CDR3 length: 15 residues. Trimming removed 5 bases from V and 0 bases from J, with 12 bases in between. In germline, CDR1 is PRHDT, CDR2 FYEKMQ (reference sequence). In DNA, the CDR3 is TGTGCCAGCAGCCTTGACAGGACTAGCACAGATACGCAGTATTTT. Its translation: CASSLDRTSTDTQYF.